This TCR beta chain was identified during a study of chemoradiotherapy in HPV16-positive cancers. The method was immunoSEQ multiplex PCR; TCRdb's version includes in-frame clones alone and lacks a portion of them. The data show about 12,000 clones, with roughly 80% seen just once and 1.4% held by the top ten. From germline, CDR1 is KGHSH and CDR2 LQKENI. The CDR3 loop spans 14 amino acids. The V gene end was trimmed by 6 bases and the J gene end by 0 bases; junction bases not matched to a gene: 5. The rearrangement links TRBV18 to TRBJ2-7; TRBD2 matches at 7 bases. The sample was collected from a patient who underwent chemoradiotherapy. This clonotype was obtained from a human donor with HPV-associated anogenital cancer. This CDR3 is CASSQRGDSYEQYF. For the CDR3, the DNA is TGTGCCAGCTCCCAACGGGGGGACTCCTACGAGCAGTACTTC.